This T cell receptor (beta chain) originates from a study of spatial heterogeneity in lung cancer (dated by TCRdb to about 2019). Background on the whole study: Beta-chain transcripts were consistently detected in greater numbers than alpha-chain transcripts, which likely reflected higher beta-chain transcript abundance. Both alpha and beta chains were TCR-sequenced in samples taken at surgery, namely 220 tumor regions, roughly 64 matched nontumor lung samples and around 53 PBMC samples. In tumor regions, TCR transcript counts showed a strong correlation with a T cell transcriptional module score derived from matched bulk RNA-seq. In the raw uncorrected reads, each unique combination of TCR and UMI appeared more than ten times on average. The study linked features of the TCR repertoire to counts of nonsynonymous mutations, which were determined by whole-exome sequencing of tumor tissue. In non-small cell lung cancer, the study made a quantitative comparison of TCR alpha and beta repertoires among multiple tumor regions, matched nontumor lung and blood.

At least ten counts were recorded for this clonotype. This clone's antigen is unknown. No much larger clone is present one base from it, and per-base qualities are unavailable. The CDR3 covers 14 residues, taking in both the cysteine and the phenylalanine. The read is trimmed to its CDR3 DNA, 42 bases read in frame from base 1. Trimming takes 10 bases from V and 7 bases from J, and the germline ends sit 19 bases apart. CDR1 is given as MNHNS and CDR2 as SASEGT, both from the germline V gene. In light of the paper, this sample's time point label describes: sample taken at primary tumor resection. Donors were some 67 patients with early-stage, untreated non-small cell lung cancer from the lung TRACERx cohort. Without any cell sorting, TCR sequencing was performed on whole RNA extracted either from tumor and nontumor lung tissue or from cryopreserved PBMC samples. Only patients with enough RNA available from two or more tumor regions were chosen for TCR sequencing. Before selection, tumor and adjacent nontumor lung specimens were reviewed by a lung pathologist.

Study-level results and caveats: Counts of ubiquitous and regional expanded TCRs correlated with counts of ubiquitous and regional nonsynonymous mutations, respectively. TCR-seq was estimated to cover only approximately 6.4% of tumor T cells for alpha chains and around 13% for beta chains. The tumor nonsynonymous mutation count correlated with the number of expanded alpha and beta TCRs within the tumor. Additional single-cell paired TCR alpha and beta sequencing was considered necessary to confirm, at a functional level, the hypothesis that regional TCRs recognize regional mutations.

Library method: 5' RACE. The sample was run on a NextSeq 500. The TCR library protocol attached a unique molecular identifier to each TCR cDNA molecule to allow correction of PCR and sequencing errors. Regarding the original processing steps: TCR identification, UMI-based error correction and CDR3 extraction were all carried out with Decombinator tools. TCRs above a frequency of 2 per 1,000, corresponding to the top 1% of the tumor frequency distribution, were defined as expanded. Expanded tumor TCRs statistically deemed absent (corrected P<0.05) from at least one tumor region were classed as regional, and all other expanded tumor TCRs were classed as ubiquitous. Each repertoire was subsampled 100 times to 5,000 TCRs, after which Renyi diversity was computed with the R vegan package. To build CDR3 similarity networks, amino acid triplet string-kernel similarity was used, and CDR3s were connected when their pairwise similarity was above 0.82. The public reads were run again by TCRdb, first through fastp at Q25 and then through MiXCR, and only productive beta chains were kept. For every CDR3 protein sequence, its rows merge into one entry that carries the most common genes and DNA. The authors' filters were not applied to this entry. The sample yields about 23,000 distinct CDR3 sequences; approximately 4.3% were counted once. Roughly 9.6% of the sample belongs to the ten largest clones.

The rearranged segments are TRBV6-1 and TRBJ1-4; no D segment can be confidently identified. This clonotype was sampled from a male donor with early-stage non-small cell lung cancer. The sample in question was lung tumor tissue, obtained at surgery. The DNA reads TGTGCCACCTACCAGACCACCACCGGTGAAAAACTGTTTTTT. It translates to CATYQTTTGEKLFF.